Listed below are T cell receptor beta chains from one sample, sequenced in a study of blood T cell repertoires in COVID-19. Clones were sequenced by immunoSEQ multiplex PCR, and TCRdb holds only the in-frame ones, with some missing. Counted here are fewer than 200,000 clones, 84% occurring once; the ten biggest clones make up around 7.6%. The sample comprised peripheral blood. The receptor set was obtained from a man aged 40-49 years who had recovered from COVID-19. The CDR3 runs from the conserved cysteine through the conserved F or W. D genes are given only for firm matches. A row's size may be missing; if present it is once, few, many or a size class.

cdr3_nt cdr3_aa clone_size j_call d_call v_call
TGTGCTAGCAGCCCACGACTGGGCTCCTACAATGAGCAGTTCTTC CASSPRLGSYNEQFF - TRBJ2-1 - TRBV7-7
TGTGCCAGCAGCTTAGGGGCGTTAGACGGAAACACCATATATTTT CASSLGALDGNTIYF - TRBJ1-3 - TRBV7-2
TGTGCCAGCAGCCCTCGACAGGGGGCGAGGGCTTATGGCTACACCTTC CASSPRQGARAYGYTF - TRBJ1-2 TRBD1 TRBV27
TGTGCCAGCAGCTTGAGGCGGTCCACAGATACGCAGTATTTT CASSLRRSTDTQYF - TRBJ2-3 - TRBV5-4
TGCGCCAGCATAACATGGAGCTCTGGAAACACCATATATTTT CASITWSSGNTIYF - TRBJ1-3 - TRBV23-1
TGTGCCAGCAGTCCCCATATTATGGGACTAGGGACCGGGGAGCTGTTTTTT CASSPHIMGLGTGELFF - TRBJ2-2 TRBD2 TRBV27
TGTGCCAGCAGCCCTAATGGGGGGTCCAGCACAGATACGCAGTATTTT CASSPNGGSSTDTQYF - TRBJ2-3 - TRBV2
TGTGCCAGCAGCACGGACAGGGCGAACACCGGGGAGCTGTTTTTT CASSTDRANTGELFF - TRBJ2-2 TRBD1 TRBV7-3
TGTGCCTGGAGTATGAGGGATGAGGCTTTCTTT CAWSMRDEAFF many TRBJ1-1 - TRBV30
TGTGCCAGCAGCTTGTATAGAGGGGAGGACACTGAAGCTTTCTTT CASSLYRGEDTEAFF - TRBJ1-1 - TRBV5-6
TGTGCCAGCAGTGACCTCCCTAACTATGGCTACACCTTC CASSDLPNYGYTF - TRBJ1-2 - TRBV6-4
TGTGCCAGCGACAGCTCTGGAAACACCATATATTTT CASDSSGNTIYF - TRBJ1-3 - TRBV6-5
TGTGCCAGCAGCTTGCAGACAGATACGCAGTATTTT CASSLQTDTQYF - TRBJ2-3 - TRBV5-6
TGTGCCAGCAGCCCCGGACAGGGAAAAGAGACCCAGTACTTC CASSPGQGKETQYF - TRBJ2-5 TRBD1 TRBV5-4
TGTGCCAGCAGCTTTCCTGCGGGGGGGCTCGCCGGGGAGCTGTTTTTT CASSFPAGGLAGELFF - TRBJ2-2 TRBD2 TRBV5-6
TGTGCCAGCAGTTTGGGGACAGGGTTTTCCGGGGAGCTGTTTTTT CASSLGTGFSGELFF once TRBJ2-2 TRBD1 TRBV28
TGTGCCAGCACTGTGACAGGGAGAAGCTATGGCTACACCTTC CASTVTGRSYGYTF - TRBJ1-2 TRBD1 TRBV2
TGTGCCAGCTCACGAGGGACTAGCGCCTACAATGAGCAGTTCTTC CASSRGTSAYNEQFF - TRBJ2-1 TRBD2 TRBV18
TGTGCCAGCAGTTTATCGAGGGGGCTCTATGGCTACACCTTC CASSLSRGLYGYTF - TRBJ1-2 TRBD1 TRBV27
TGTGCCAGCCGCCTCTCCAGCTCCTACGAGCAGTACTTC CASRLSSSYEQYF - TRBJ2-7 - TRBV7-2
TGCAGCGTTGAGCTGGCTTCCTCCCCCTACAATGAGCAGTTCTTC CSVELASSPYNEQFF - TRBJ2-1 - TRBV29-1
TGTGCCTGGAGGGGGCTTACTAACTATGGCTACACCTTC CAWRGLTNYGYTF - TRBJ1-2 - TRBV30
TGTGCCAGCAGCTTAGTGGTCAGGGGGCGCAATCAGCCCCAGCATTTT CASSLVVRGRNQPQHF - TRBJ1-5 TRBD1 TRBV7-8
TGTGCCAGCAGAGTCCAGGGTTTCGGCTACACCTTC CASRVQGFGYTF once TRBJ1-2 - TRBV28
TGCGCCAGCAGCCAAGGACAGGATGATCAGCCCCAGCATTTT CASSQGQDDQPQHF - TRBJ1-5 - TRBV4-3
TGTGCCAGCAGCCCCGACAGGGAAGAGACCCAGTACTTC CASSPDREETQYF - TRBJ2-5 TRBD1 TRBV5-5
TGTGCCAGCAGTCTTACAGGGACCACTGAAGCTTTCTTT CASSLTGTTEAFF - TRBJ1-1 - TRBV27
TGTGCCAGCAGTGAAGTCAGGGAGGCTAACTATGGCTACACCTTC CASSEVREANYGYTF - TRBJ1-2 - TRBV6-1
TGTGCCAGCAGTACGAACATGGGGGGATACGAGCAGTACTTC CASSTNMGGYEQYF - TRBJ2-7 - TRBV25-1
TGTGCCAGCAGTCTAAGGACAGGGCACGGCTACACCTTC CASSLRTGHGYTF - TRBJ1-2 TRBD1 TRBV7-2
TGTGCCAGCAGCGTAGGGACAGTGAACACTGAAGCTTTCTTT CASSVGTVNTEAFF - TRBJ1-1 TRBD1 TRBV5-8
TGTGCCAGCATGCGAGGGTTCTACGAGCAGTACTTC CASMRGFYEQYF - TRBJ2-7 - TRBV28
TGTGCTAGTGGTCCGAGGGGGCGCGGAAACACCATATATTTT CASGPRGRGNTIYF - TRBJ1-3 TRBD1 TRBV12-5
TGTGCCAGCAGTGATTTCGCGGGTCGCACAGATACGCAGTATTTT CASSDFAGRTDTQYF few TRBJ2-3 - TRBV25-1
TGCGCCAGCAGCCCAGGGACAGGGCGCAATCAGCCCCAGCATTTT CASSPGTGRNQPQHF - TRBJ1-5 TRBD1 TRBV4-3
TGTGCCAGTAGTATTGGAGATCAGCCCCAGCATTTT CASSIGDQPQHF - TRBJ1-5 - TRBV19
TGTGCCAGCATCCGGACAGGGGGTCCACCAGATACGCAGTATTTT CASIRTGGPPDTQYF few TRBJ2-3 TRBD1 TRBV7-9
TGTGCCAGCAGCTTAGAGGGCGGGAGAATCGATGAGCAGTTCTTC CASSLEGGRIDEQFF - TRBJ2-1 TRBD2 TRBV11-3
TGCGCCAGCAGCCAAGATCGGTACACTGAAGCTTTCTTT CASSQDRYTEAFF - TRBJ1-1 - TRBV4-3
TGTGCCAGCAGCGAGGGGGTTGGCTACACCTTC CASSEGVGYTF - TRBJ1-2 - TRBV5-6
TGTGCCAGCAGCTTAAAGGGGAACTACTACGAGCAGTACTTC CASSLKGNYYEQYF - TRBJ2-7 - TRBV11-2
TGTGCCAGCGGGTGGGAGATCCCCTACGAGCAGTACTTC CASGWEIPYEQYF - TRBJ2-7 - TRBV6-5
TGTGCCAGCAGCTTTTTTGGGACTAAGCGAGATACGCAGTATTTT CASSFFGTKRDTQYF once TRBJ2-3 TRBD2 TRBV7-3
TGCGCCAGCCCCGAGACAGGGGGCCATTCTGGGGCCAACGTCCTGACTTTC CASPETGGHSGANVLTF - TRBJ2-6 TRBD1 TRBV5-1
TGTGCCAGCAGCTCATTCGACAGCCCCGGAATGAACACTGAAGCTTTCTTT CASSSFDSPGMNTEAFF few TRBJ1-1 - TRBV7-8
TGTGCCAGTAGTAAACGGAGGGAGTCGACCTACAATGAGCAGTTCTTC CASSKRRESTYNEQFF - TRBJ2-1 - TRBV19
TGTGCCAGCAGTTACTCACAGACAATGGCGGGGGAGCTGTTTTTT CASSYSQTMAGELFF - TRBJ2-2 - TRBV6-5
TGTGCCAGCAGGGCCCAGTGGACTAATGAAAAACTGTTTTTT CASRAQWTNEKLFF few TRBJ1-4 - TRBV2